This record concerns one TCR beta chain sequence. Its antigen is not yet known. Base qualities were left out, and no much larger clone turns up one base away. This entry is derived from a study of control samples from healthy donors and cancer patients (dated by TCRdb to the early 2020s). The protocol used for the library was the immunoSEQ multiplex PCR assay. TCRdb stores this immuneACCESS table with in-frame sequences only. Part of the clones is absent; in the studies checked, under half of the shortfall reflects unresolved V genes, and no reason is known for the rest. The sample table shows some 120,000 clones, and 85% to 95% are seen once. The top ten hold about 9% of the sample. V is clipped by 4 bases and J by 7 bases, and the sequence between their germline boundaries is 12 bases long. The germline V gene (reference sequence) sets CDR1 to MNHEY and CDR2 to SMNVEV. The CDR3 runs 13 residues from the cysteine to the phenylalanine. Kept here is only the CDR3 DNA, which spans 39 bases and is read in frame from base 1.

The TCR was taken from a man aged 18 to 30 in good health. Rearrangement joined TRBV27 to TRBJ2-3; the best D guess is TRBD1, with 6 bases matching. Sample: blood. The CDR3 protein sequence reads: CASSSGGPNTQYF. The DNA reads as follows: TGTGCCAGCAGTTCTGGGGGCCCAAATACGCAGTATTTT.